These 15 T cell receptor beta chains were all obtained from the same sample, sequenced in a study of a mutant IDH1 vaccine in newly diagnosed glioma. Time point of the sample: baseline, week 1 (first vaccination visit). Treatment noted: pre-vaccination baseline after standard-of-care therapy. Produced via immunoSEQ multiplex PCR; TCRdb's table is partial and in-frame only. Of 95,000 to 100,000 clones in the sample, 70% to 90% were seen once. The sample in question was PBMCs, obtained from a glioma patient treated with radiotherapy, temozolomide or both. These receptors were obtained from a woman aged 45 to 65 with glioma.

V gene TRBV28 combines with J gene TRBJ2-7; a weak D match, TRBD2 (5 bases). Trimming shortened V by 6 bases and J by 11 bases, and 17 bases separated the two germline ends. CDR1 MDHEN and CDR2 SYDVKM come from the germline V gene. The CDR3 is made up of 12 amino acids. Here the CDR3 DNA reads TGTGCCAGCAGCCTAGCCGGTCCTGTAAAGTACTTC. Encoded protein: CASSLAGPVKYF.

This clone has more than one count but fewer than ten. CDR3 bases: TGTGCCAGCAGTTCGTACAGACAGATGAACACTGAAGCTTTCTTT. As protein: CASSSYRQMNTEAFF. The gene calls are TRBV28 and TRBJ1-1; tentative D call: TRBD1 (5 bases). The CDR3 has 15 residues. V was cut by 4 bases and J by 0 bases, with 12 bases left in between. Germline CDR1 MDHEN, CDR2 SYDVKM.

The CDR3 loop reads CASSLEITDTQYF. For the CDR3, the DNA is TGTGCCAGCAGTTTAGAAATCACAGATACGCAGTATTTT. The chain carries TRBV27 and TRBJ2-3; D is unclear. Trimming removed 2 bases from V and 2 bases from J, with 5 bases in between. The germline V gene encodes CDR1 MNHEY and CDR2 SMNVEV (reference sequence). CDR3 length: 13 residues.

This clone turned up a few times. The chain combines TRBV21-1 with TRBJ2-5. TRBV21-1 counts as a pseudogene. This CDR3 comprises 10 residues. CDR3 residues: CASSKETQYF. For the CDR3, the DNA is TGTGCCAGCTCCAAGGAGACCCAGTACTTC.

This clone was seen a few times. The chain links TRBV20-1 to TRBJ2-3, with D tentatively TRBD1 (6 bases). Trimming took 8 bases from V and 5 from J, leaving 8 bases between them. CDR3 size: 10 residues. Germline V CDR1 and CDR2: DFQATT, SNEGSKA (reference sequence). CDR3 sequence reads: CSLQGDTQYF. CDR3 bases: TGCAGTCTACAGGGAGATACGCAGTATTTT.

Here the CDR3 reads CASTWTSGTYNEQFF. CDR3 coding DNA: TGTGCCAGTACCTGGACTAGCGGAACCTACAATGAGCAGTTCTTC. The chain carries TRBV19 and TRBJ2-1; 10 bases are a match to TRBD2. This CDR3 has 15 residues. V shed 7 bases and J 2 bases; nucleotides not matched to a gene: 5. Germline V gene data show CDR1 as LNHDA and CDR2 as SQIVND (reference sequence).

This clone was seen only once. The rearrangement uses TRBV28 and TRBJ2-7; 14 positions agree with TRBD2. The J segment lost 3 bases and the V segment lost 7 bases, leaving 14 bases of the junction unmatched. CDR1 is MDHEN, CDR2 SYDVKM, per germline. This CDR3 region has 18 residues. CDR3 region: CASTRGLAGASGFYEQYF. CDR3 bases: TGTGCCAGCACCCGGGGACTAGCGGGAGCCTCCGGCTTCTACGAGCAGTACTTC.

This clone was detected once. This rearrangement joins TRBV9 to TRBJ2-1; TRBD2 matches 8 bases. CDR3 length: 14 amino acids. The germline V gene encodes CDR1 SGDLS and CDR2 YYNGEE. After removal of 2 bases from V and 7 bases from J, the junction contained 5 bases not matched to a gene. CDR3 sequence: CASSVSGRGNEQFF. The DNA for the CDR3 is TGTGCCAGCAGCGTGAGCGGGAGAGGAAATGAGCAGTTCTTC.

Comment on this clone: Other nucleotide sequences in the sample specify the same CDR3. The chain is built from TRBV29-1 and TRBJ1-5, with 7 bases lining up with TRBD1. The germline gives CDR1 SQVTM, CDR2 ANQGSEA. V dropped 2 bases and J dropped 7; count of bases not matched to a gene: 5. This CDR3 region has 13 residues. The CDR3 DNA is TGCAGCGTTGAAAGGGGGCCAGGGCAGCCCCAGCATTTT. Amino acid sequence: CSVERGPGQPQHF.

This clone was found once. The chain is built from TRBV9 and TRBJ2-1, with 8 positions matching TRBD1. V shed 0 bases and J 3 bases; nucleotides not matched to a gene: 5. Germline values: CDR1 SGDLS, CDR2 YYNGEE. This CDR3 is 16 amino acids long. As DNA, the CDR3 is TGTGCCAGCAGCGTAGATCCGACAGGGGACTACAATGAGCAGTTCTTC. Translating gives CASSVDPTGDYNEQFF.

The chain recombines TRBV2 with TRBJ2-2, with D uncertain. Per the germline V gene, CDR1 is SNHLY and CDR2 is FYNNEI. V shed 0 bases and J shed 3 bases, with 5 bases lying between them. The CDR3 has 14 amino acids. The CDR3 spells CASSEAGHTGELFF. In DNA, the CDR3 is TGTGCCAGCAGTGAAGCGGGCCACACCGGGGAGCTGTTTTTT.

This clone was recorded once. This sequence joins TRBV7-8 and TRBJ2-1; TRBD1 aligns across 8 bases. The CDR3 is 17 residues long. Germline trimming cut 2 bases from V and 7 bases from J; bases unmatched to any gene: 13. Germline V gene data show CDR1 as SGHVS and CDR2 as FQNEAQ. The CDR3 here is CASSLPTGQAPGNEQFF. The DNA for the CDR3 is TGTGCCAGCAGCTTACCTACGGGACAGGCACCGGGGAATGAGCAGTTCTTC.

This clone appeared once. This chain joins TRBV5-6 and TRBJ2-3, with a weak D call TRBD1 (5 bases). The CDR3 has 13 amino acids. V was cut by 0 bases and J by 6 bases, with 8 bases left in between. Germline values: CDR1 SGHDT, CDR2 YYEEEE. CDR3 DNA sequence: TGTGCCAGCAGCTTGGGAAACAGGGATACGCAGTATTTT. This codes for CASSLGNRDTQYF.

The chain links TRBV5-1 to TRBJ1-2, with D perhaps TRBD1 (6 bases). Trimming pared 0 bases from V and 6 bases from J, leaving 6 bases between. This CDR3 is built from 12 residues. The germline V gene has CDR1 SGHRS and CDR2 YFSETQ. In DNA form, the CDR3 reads TGCGCCAGCAGCTTGGGGACAGATGGCTACACCTTC. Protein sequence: CASSLGTDGYTF. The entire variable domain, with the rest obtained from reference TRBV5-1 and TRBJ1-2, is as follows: KAGVTQTPRYLIKTRGQQVTLSCSPISGHRSVSWYQQTPGQGLQFLFEYFSETQRNKGNFPGRFSGRQFSNSRSEMNVSTLELGDSALYLCASSLGTDGYTFGSGTRLTVV.

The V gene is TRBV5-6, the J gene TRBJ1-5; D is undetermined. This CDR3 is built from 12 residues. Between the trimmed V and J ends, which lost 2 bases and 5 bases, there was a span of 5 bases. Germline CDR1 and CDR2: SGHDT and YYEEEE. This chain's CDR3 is CASSLADQPQHF. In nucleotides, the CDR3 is TGTGCCAGCAGCTTAGCGGATCAGCCCCAGCATTTT.